Presented here are 19 T cell receptor beta chains from one specimen sequenced in a study. TCRdb analysed the RT-PCR reads with MiXCR anew, one entry per CDR3 protein. The sample has about 700,000 distinct CDR3 sequences; 12% to 15% are singletons. The sequenced material came from memory CD4+ T cells from blood. The receptors derive from a female donor in good health, serving as a healthy control.

This clonotype turned up a few times. CDR3 coding DNA: TGTGCCACCAGCAGAGATCAAACAGGGGTTGTTCAGCCCCAGCATTTT. Protein: CATSRDQTGVVQPQHF. The V and J genes are TRBV15 and TRBJ1-5; TRBD1 agrees at 7 bases. The J segment lost 6 bases and the V segment lost 0 bases, leaving 8 bases of the junction unmatched. Per the germline V gene, CDR1 is LNHNV and CDR2 is YYDKDF (reference sequence). The CDR3 has 16 amino acids.

The chain recombines TRBV10-3 with TRBJ1-2; D remains ambiguous. Trimming removed 3 bases from V and 4 bases from J, with 6 bases in between. The V gene's germline CDR1 is ENHRY and CDR2 SYGVKD. The CDR3 contains 12 residues. CDR3 amino acids: CAISDWGYGYTF. DNA for the CDR3: TGTGCCATCAGTGATTGGGGCTATGGCTACACCTTC.

At least ten counts were recorded for this clonotype. V is TRBV6-5 and J is TRBJ1-6; 7 bases fit TRBD1. Germline values: CDR1 MNHEY, CDR2 SVGAGI. The trim removed 0 bases at V and 14 bases at J, leaving 19 bases unmatched. The CDR3 loop spans 18 amino acids. The CDR3 reads CASSYSSGGGLQGGTLHF. The CDR3 DNA follows: TGTGCCAGCAGTTACTCGAGTGGCGGAGGTCTGCAGGGGGGTACCCTCCACTTT.

In its sample, this clonotype was seen a few times. The CDR3 nucleotides are TGTGCCAGCAGGACCGGGACTAGGGAGCAGTTCTTC. Translating gives CASRTGTREQFF. The chain employs TRBV6-2 or TRBV6-3 and TRBJ2-1, with 8 nucleotides matching TRBD2. The CDR3 runs to 12 residues. The V and J ends lost 6 bases and 10 bases, in that order; junction bases with no gene match: 5. Germline CDR1 and CDR2: MNHEY and SVGEGT.

The table lists this clonotype with many counts. The gene calls are TRBV7-8 and TRBJ2-7, with D unresolved. Trimming took 5 bases from V and 6 from J, leaving 20 bases between them. Germline V lookup: CDR1 SGHVS, CDR2 FQNEAQ. The CDR3 runs 15 residues. The CDR3 loop is CASSVTQPTLTEQYF. The CDR3 bases are TGTGCCAGCAGCGTCACCCAACCGACACTCACCGAGCAGTACTTC.

The chain recombines TRBV24-1 with TRBJ2-1, with 10 bases identical to TRBD1. With V trimmed by 5 bases and J by 7 bases, 7 bases remained unmatched. In germline, CDR1 is KGHDR, CDR2 SFDVKD. The CDR3 loop spans 15 amino acids. The CDR3 region is CATSGGTGEPNEQFF. The CDR3 bases are TGTGCCACCAGTGGAGGGACAGGGGAACCGAATGAGCAGTTCTTC.

This clonotype was counted ten times or more. V and J are TRBV5-5 and TRBJ2-7; TRBD1 matches at 9 bases. Germline CDR1 SGHKS, CDR2 YYEKEE (reference sequence). Germline trimming cut 1 base from V and 4 bases from J; bases unmatched to any gene: 12. CDR3 length: 17 amino acids. CDR3 residues: CASSLKGQGTNPYEQYF. The CDR3 bases are TGTGCCAGCAGCTTGAAGGGACAGGGTACCAACCCTTACGAGCAGTACTTC.

This clonotype was detected many times. The chain has TRBV12-3 or TRBV12-4 and TRBJ2-6; TRBD1 agrees at 7 bases. Losses at the gene ends were 6 bases for V and 0 bases for J; bases not matched to a gene: 11. This CDR3 is 18 amino acids long. CDR3 in amino acids: CASSPNRGYGSGANVLTF. DNA of the CDR3: TGTGCCAGCAGCCCTAACAGGGGTTACGGCTCTGGGGCCAACGTCCTGACTTTC.

V usage is TRBV18 and J usage is TRBJ2-7; no firm D call. The CDR3 covers 13 residues. CDR1 and CDR2 (germline): KGHSH, LQKENI. V was pared by 1 base and J by 6 bases, with 10 bases between. CDR3 protein: CASSPLTAGEQYF. CDR3 coding DNA: TGTGCCAGCTCACCACTCACGGCCGGCGAGCAGTACTTC.

This clonotype was counted a few times. Its ends do not fully match the called genes, so a read error is possible. The rearrangement joins TRBV12-3 or TRBV12-4 to TRBJ2-3; 13 bases fit TRBD2. The CDR3 is 19 residues long. The CDR3 sequence is CATSKGGLAGTGSTDTQYF. The CDR3 bases are TGTGCCACCAGTAAAGGGGGACTAGCGGGAACAGGTAGCACAGATACGCAGTATTTT.

The chain is built from TRBV20-1 and TRBJ1-3, with D possibly being TRBD1 (6 bases). Trimming removed 6 bases from V and 4 bases from J, with 13 bases in between. Germline lookup yields CDR1 DFQATT and CDR2 SNEGSKA (reference sequence). CDR3 size: 13 residues. The chain's CDR3 is CSAQDRSGNTIYF. CDR3 in DNA: TGCAGTGCGCAAGACAGGTCCGGAAACACCATATATTTT.

The gene calls are TRBV5-5 and TRBJ1-6; 10 bases are shared with TRBD1. The CDR3 length is 15 residues. J was trimmed by 7 bases and V by 4 bases; bases with no gene match: 5. Looked up from germline, CDR1 is SGHKS and CDR2 is YYEKEE (reference sequence). CDR3 coding DNA: TGTGCCAGCAGCCTTGCGGGACAGGGGAATTCACCCCTCCACTTT. This encodes CASSLAGQGNSPLHF.

This chain joins TRBV7-2 and TRBJ1-2, with TRBD1 matching 10 bases. V was pared by 5 bases and J by 2 bases, with 5 bases of the junction left unmatched. The CDR3 totals 15 residues. Germline CDR1 SGHTA, CDR2 FQGNSA. DNA of the CDR3: TGTGCCAGCAGCCCCGACAGGGGGCGAAACTATGGCTACACCTTC. It specifies CASSPDRGRNYGYTF.

This clonotype was seen a few times. The chain has TRBV3-1 and TRBJ2-3; D could derive from TRBD1 or TRBD2 (5 bases each). CDR3 length equals 15 residues. V was pared by 3 bases and J by 8 bases, with 18 bases between. The germline gives CDR1 LGHDT, CDR2 YNNKEL (reference sequence). The CDR3 loop reads CASSHPSGAEGTQYF. As DNA, the CDR3 is TGTGCCAGCAGCCATCCGTCCGGGGCAGAGGGTACGCAGTATTTT.

This clonotype was counted only a few times. The CDR3: CASSLTQGSPLHF. For the CDR3, the DNA is TGTGCCAGCAGCTTAACACAGGGTTCACCCCTCCACTTT. This chain connects TRBV12-3 or TRBV12-4 to TRBJ1-6, with D perhaps TRBD1 (6 bases). The CDR3 is 13 amino acids. The germline V and J ends were trimmed by 6 bases and 9 bases, with 12 bases remaining between them.

With regard to this clonotype: Compared with germline, one end of the junction differs, possibly owing to a read error. V and J are TRBV6-5 and TRBJ2-3; weak D call: TRBD1 (6 bases). CDR3 length: 14 amino acids. Germline CDR1 reads MNHEY; CDR2 reads SVGAGI. This CDR3 is CASSPPLLQGEENF. The CDR3 region has the DNA TGTGCCAGCAGTCCCCCCCTTTTACAGGGTGAGGAGAATTTT.

This clonotype occurred a few times. The V gene is TRBV7-3, the J gene TRBJ1-6, with TRBD1 identical over 9 bases. This CDR3 is built from 16 residues. J lost 7 bases, V lost 5 bases, and 9 bases had no gene match. CDR1 and CDR2 (germline): SGHTA, FQGTGA. The CDR3 DNA is TGTGCCAGCAGCGTCTCCGGGACAGGGAGCAATTCACCCCTCCACTTT. Translated: CASSVSGTGSNSPLHF.

The table lists this clonotype with many counts. The chain combines TRBV11-2 with TRBJ2-1, with TRBD2 matching 10 bases. V shed 1 base and J 6 bases; nucleotides not matched to a gene: 9. Germline V gene data show CDR1 as SGHAT and CDR2 as FQNNGV. There are 17 residues in the CDR3. CDR3 bases: TGTGCCAGCAGCTTAGGGAGGCTAGCGGGGGCAAGCAATGAGCAGTTCTTC. Translation gives CASSLGRLAGASNEQFF.

V usage is TRBV2 and J usage is TRBJ1-4; perhaps TRBD1 as D (5 bases). The germline V gene encodes CDR1 SNHLY and CDR2 FYNNEI. V shed 6 bases and J shed 3 bases, with 11 bases lying between them. The CDR3 consists of 14 residues. CDR3 DNA: TGTGCCAGCAGGAACGTAGGGGCTAATGAAAAACTGTTTTTT. It codes for CASRNVGANEKLFF.